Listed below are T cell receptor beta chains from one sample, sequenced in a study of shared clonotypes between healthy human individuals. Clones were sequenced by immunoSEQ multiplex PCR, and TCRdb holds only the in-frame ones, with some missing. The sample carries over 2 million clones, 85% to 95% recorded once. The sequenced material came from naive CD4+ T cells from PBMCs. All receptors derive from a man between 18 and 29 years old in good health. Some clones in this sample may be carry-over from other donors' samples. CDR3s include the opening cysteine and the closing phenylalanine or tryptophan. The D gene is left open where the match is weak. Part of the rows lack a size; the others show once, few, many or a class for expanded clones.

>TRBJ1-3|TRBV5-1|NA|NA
TGCGCCAGCAGCTTGGTTGCAGGCTCTGGAAACACCATATATTTT
CASSLVAGSGNTIYF
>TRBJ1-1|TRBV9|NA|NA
TGTGCCAGCAGCGTAGATATGGGAGGGGAAGCTTTCTTT
CASSVDMGGEAFF
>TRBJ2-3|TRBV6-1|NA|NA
TGTGCCAGCATCCCCTCAGCGTTTAGCACAGATACGCAGTATTTT
CASIPSAFSTDTQYF
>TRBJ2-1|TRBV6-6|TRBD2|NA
TGTGCCAGCAGGTCCAAGCGGGAGATCGATGAGCAGTTCTTC
CASRSKREIDEQFF
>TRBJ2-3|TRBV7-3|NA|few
TGTGCCAGCAGCTTAAGTACAGATACGCAGTATTTT
CASSLSTDTQYF
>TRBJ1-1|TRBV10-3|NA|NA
TGTGCCATCAGTGAGTTGGGGCAGAACACTGAAGCTTTCTTT
CAISELGQNTEAFF
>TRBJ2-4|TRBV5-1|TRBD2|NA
TGCGCCAGCAGCTTGGCTCTAGCGGGCAGGGGTGACATTCAGTACTTC
CASSLALAGRGDIQYF
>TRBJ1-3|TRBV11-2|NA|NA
TGTGCCAGCAGCTTAGAGGGGTCAGGAAACACCATATATTTT
CASSLEGSGNTIYF
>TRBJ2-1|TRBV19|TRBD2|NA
TGTGCCAGTAGTATAGTTTGGCTAGCGGACAATGAGCAGTTCTTC
CASSIVWLADNEQFF
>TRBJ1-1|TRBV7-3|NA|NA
TGTGCCAGCAGCTTAGGTGTGGGGACTGAAGCTTTCTTT
CASSLGVGTEAFF
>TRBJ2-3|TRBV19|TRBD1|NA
TGTGCCAGTAGTAAATGGACAGGGGGCCTAGATACGCAGTATTTT
CASSKWTGGLDTQYF
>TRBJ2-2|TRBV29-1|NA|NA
TGCAGCGTTGATTGGCAGTCCACCGGGGAGCTGTTTTTT
CSVDWQSTGELFF
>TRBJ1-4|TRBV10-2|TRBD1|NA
TGCGCCAGGGGACAGAGGGGTTGTGAAAAACTGTTTTTT
CARGQRGCEKLFF
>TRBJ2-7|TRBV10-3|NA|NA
TGTGCCATCAGTGGAATTGGGACGGCGGGATCGTATTACGAGCAGTACTTC
CAISGIGTAGSYYEQYF
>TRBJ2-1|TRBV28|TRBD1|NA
TGTGCCAGCAGTCCGGGCCGGGACAGGGTTAGGAATGAGCAGTTCTTC
CASSPGRDRVRNEQFF
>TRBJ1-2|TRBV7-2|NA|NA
TGTGCCAGCAGCTCCCCGGGGGCCTATGGCTACACCTTC
CASSSPGAYGYTF
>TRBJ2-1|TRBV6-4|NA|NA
TGTGCCAGCAGGGGGACGGAAAAAAGAAGCTCCTACAATGAGCAGTTCTTC
CASRGTEKRSSYNEQFF
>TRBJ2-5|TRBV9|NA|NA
TGTGCCAGCAGCGACGAGCGGGAGGGGACAGGGGAGACCCAGTACTTC
CASSDEREGTGETQYF
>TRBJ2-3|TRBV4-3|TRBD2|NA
TGCGCCAGCAGCCAAGACGGGACTAGGCCCACAGATACGCAGTATTTT
CASSQDGTRPTDTQYF
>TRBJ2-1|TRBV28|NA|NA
TGTGCCAGCACCCTTGATACTTTAAGCAATGAGCAGTTCTTC
CASTLDTLSNEQFF
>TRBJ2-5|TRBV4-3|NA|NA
TGCGCCAGCAGCCAGGCTTTGCAAGAGACCCAGTACTTC
CASSQALQETQYF
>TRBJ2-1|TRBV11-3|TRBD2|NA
TGTGCCAGCAGCCTTACTAGCGGGAGGTATAATGAGCAGTTCTTC
CASSLTSGRYNEQFF
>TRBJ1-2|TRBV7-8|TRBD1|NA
TGTGCCAGCAGCCCCGGACAGGGGAGGAACTATGGCTACACCTTC
CASSPGQGRNYGYTF
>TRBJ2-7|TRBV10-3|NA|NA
TGTGCCATCAGTGACACTACCTACGAGCAGTACTTC
CAISDTTYEQYF
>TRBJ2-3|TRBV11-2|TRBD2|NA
TGTGCCAGCAGCTTAGCGCTCGCGGGGGGCACAGATACGCAGTATTTT
CASSLALAGGTDTQYF
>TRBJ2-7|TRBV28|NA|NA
TGTGCCAGCAGTCCCTGGACGGAACTTAGTGAGCAGTACTTC
CASSPWTELSEQYF
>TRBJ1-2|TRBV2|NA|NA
TGTGCCAGCGCGGCCGACGTTGCCTCCTATGGCTACACCTTC
CASAADVASYGYTF
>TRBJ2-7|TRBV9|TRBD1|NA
TGTGCCAGCAGCGGGACAGGGACTTCCTACGAGCAGTACTTC
CASSGTGTSYEQYF
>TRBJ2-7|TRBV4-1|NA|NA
TGCGCCAGCAGCCAGACAGGTGTCTCCGCCGAGCAGTACTTC
CASSQTGVSAEQYF